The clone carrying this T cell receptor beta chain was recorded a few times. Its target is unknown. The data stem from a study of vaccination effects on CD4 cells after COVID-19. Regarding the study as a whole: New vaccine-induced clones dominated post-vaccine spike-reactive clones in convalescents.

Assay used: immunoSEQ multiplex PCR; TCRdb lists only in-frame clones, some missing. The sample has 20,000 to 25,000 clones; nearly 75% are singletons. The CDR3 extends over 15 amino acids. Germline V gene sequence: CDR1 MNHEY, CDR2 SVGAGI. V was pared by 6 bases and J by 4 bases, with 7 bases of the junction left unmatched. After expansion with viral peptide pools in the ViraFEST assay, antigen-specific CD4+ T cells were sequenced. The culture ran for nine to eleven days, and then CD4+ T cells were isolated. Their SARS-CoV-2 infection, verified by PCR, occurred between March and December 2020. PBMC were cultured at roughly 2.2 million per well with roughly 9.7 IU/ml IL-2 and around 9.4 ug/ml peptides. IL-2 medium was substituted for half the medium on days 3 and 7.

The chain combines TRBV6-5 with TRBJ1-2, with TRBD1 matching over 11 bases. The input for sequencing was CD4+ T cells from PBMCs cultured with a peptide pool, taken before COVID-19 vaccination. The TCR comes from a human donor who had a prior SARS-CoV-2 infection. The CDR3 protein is CASSRGQGAVYGYTF. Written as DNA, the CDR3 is TGTGCCAGCAGCCGAGGACAGGGGGCGGTCTATGGCTACACCTTC.